This T cell receptor (beta chain) emerged from a study of regulatory T cells in long-lasting Graves disease. Study overall: Positive TSH receptor antibodies alongside over 5 years of antithyroid drugs were what marked Graves' disease as persistent.

Study-level results: Reduced TCR diversity was observed in persistent Graves' patients versus newly diagnosed patients.

Only a few counts were recorded for this clonotype. Its antigen remains unidentified. Sample time point: persistent/refractory GD, antithyroid drugs over 5 years with positive TRAb. Construction of the TCR library relied on RNA isolated from PBMCs. CDR3 regions were amplified by Arm-PCR using iRepertoire HTBI primers to build TCR beta libraries. TCRdb re-called the multiplex PCR reads through MiXCR, storing one row per CDR3 protein. Of more than 300,000 distinct CDR3 sequences in the sample, around a fifth were seen once. This CDR3 region has 12 residues. The V end was cut by 5 bases, the J end by 11 bases, with 13 bases between. The germline gives CDR1 MNHNS, CDR2 SASEGT.

This sample comprised peripheral blood mononuclear cells (PBMCs), obtained when the disease was refractory, from a patient treated with antithyroid drugs. The chain has TRBV6-1 and TRBJ1-5; tentative D call: TRBD1 (5 bases). The clonotype originates from a female donor with Graves disease. This CDR3 is CASSRGLGAQHF. CDR3 sequence (DNA): TGTGCCAGCAGTCGAGGGCTGGGGGCCCAGCATTTT.